This T cell receptor beta chain originates from a study of long-term antiretroviral therapy in people with HIV. Sequencing used immunoSEQ v3.0 at survey level. Sequencing used immunoSEQ multiplex PCR; TCRdb keeps in-frame clones, though not all of them. The table includes fewer than 35,000 clones, more than 60% detected once. J gave up 5 bases and V 5 bases, and 8 bases lay outside the gene matches. Germline V gene sequence: CDR1 LNHDA, CDR2 SQIVND (reference sequence). The CDR3 length is 15 residues. General study points: HIV repertoire CDR3 lengths ranged less widely than those of controls. Blood sampling spanned 2004 to 2017, possibly under older ART regimens.

On this clone: Antigen specificity is unknown.

The sample consisted of unsorted PBMCs, taken 3.1 years after starting antiretroviral therapy. J is TRBJ2-5 and V is TRBV19, with 10 bases matching TRBD2. This sequence originates from a woman in her fifties or sixties with HIV. In DNA form, the CDR3 reads TGTGCCAGTAGTGTGGTACTAGCGGGGACTGAGACCCAGTACTTC. It is translated as CASSVVLAGTETQYF.